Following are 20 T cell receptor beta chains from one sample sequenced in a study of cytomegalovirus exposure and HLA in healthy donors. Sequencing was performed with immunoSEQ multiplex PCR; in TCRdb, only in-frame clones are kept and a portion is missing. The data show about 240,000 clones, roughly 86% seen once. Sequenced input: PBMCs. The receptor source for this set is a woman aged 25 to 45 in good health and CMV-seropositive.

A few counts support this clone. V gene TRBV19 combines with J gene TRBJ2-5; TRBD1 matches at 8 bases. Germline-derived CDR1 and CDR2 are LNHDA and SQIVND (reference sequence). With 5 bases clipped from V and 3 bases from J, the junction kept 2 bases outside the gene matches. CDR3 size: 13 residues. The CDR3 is CASSETGEETQYF. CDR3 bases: TGTGCCAGTAGTGAGACAGGGGAAGAGACCCAGTACTTC.

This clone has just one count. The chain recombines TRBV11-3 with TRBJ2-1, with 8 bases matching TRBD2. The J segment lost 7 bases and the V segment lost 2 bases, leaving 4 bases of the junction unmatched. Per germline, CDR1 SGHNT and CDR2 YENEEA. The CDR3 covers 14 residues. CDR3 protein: CASSLIGLANEQFF. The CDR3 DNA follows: TGTGCCAGCAGCTTAATTGGACTAGCAAATGAGCAGTTCTTC.

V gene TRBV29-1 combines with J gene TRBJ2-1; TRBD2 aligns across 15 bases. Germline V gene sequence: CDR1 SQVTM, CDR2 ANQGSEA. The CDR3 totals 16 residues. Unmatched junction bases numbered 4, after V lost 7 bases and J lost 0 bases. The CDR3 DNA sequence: TGCAGCGGGGGACTAGCGGGAGGACGCTCCTACAATGAGCAGTTCTTC. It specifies CSGGLAGGRSYNEQFF.

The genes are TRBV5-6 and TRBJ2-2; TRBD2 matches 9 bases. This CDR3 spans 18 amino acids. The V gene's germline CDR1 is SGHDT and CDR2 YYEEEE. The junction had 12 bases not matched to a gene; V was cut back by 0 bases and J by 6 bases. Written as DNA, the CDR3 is TGTGCCAGCAGCTTGGGGCTAGCGGGAACTTTTTTGGCCGGGGAGCTGTTTTTT. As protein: CASSLGLAGTFLAGELFF.

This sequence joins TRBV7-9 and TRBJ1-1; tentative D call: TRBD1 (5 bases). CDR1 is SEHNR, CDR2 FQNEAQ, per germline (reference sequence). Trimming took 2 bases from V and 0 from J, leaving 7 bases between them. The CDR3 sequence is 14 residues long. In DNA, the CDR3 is TGTGCCAGCAGCTTACAGGGATTGAACACTGAAGCTTTCTTT. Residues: CASSLQGLNTEAFF. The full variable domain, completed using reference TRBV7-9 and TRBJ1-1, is DTGVSQNPRHKITKRGQNVTFRCDPISEHNRLYWYRQTLGQGPEFLTYFQNEAQLEKSRLLSDRFSAERPKGSFSTLEIQRTEQGDSAMYLCASSLQGLNTEAFFGQGTRLTVV.

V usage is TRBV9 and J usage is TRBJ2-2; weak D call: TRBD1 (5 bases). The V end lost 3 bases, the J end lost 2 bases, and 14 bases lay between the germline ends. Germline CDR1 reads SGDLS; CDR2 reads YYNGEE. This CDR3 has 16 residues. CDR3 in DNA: TGTGCCAGCAGCGCTCGCAAGGGGCTAAACACCGGGGAGCTGTTTTTT. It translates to CASSARKGLNTGELFF.

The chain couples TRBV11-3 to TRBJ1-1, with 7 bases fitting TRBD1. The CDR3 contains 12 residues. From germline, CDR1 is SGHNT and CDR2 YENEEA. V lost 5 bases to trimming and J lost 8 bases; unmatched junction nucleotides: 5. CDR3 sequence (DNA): TGTGCCAGCAGCCCAGGGACAGCCGAAGCTTTCTTT. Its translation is CASSPGTAEAFF.

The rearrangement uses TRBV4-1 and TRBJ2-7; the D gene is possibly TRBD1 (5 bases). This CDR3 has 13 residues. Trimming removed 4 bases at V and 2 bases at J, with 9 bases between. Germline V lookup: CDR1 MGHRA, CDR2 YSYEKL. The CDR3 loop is CASSRTGTYEQYF. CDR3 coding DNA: TGCGCCAGCAGCCGAACAGGAACCTACGAGCAGTACTTC.

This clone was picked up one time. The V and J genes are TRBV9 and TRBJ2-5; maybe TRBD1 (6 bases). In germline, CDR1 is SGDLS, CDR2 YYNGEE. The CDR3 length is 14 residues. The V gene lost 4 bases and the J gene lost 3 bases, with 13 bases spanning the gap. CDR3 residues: CASSIGQSEETQYF. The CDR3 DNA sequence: TGTGCCAGCAGCATCGGACAGTCCGAAGAGACCCAGTACTTC.

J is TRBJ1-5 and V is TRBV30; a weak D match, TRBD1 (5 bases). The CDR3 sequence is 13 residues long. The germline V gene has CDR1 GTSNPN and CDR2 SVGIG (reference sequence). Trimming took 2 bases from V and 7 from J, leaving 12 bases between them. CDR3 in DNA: TGTGCCTGGAGTCTGCAGGGAAACCAGCCCCAGCATTTT. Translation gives CAWSLQGNQPQHF.

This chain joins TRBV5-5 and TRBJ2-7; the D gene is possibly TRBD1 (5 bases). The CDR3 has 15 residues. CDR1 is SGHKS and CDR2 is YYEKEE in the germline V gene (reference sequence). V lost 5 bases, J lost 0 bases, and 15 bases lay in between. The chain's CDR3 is CASRPDTTSSYEQYF. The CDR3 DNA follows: TGTGCCAGCAGGCCGGACACAACCAGCTCCTACGAGCAGTACTTC.

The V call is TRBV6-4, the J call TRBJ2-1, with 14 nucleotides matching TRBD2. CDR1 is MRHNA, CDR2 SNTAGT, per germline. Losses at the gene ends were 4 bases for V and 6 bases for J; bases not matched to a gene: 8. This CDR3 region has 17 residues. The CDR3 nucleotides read TGTGCCAGCAGTGGCGGCAGACTAGCGGGAGGGGTCAATGAGCAGTTCTTC. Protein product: CASSGGRLAGGVNEQFF.

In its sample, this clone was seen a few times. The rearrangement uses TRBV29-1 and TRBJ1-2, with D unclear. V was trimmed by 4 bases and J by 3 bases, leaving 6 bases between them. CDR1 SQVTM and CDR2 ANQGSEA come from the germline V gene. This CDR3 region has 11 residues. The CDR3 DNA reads TGCAGCGTTGGGGCTGACTATGGCTACACCTTC. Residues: CSVGADYGYTF.

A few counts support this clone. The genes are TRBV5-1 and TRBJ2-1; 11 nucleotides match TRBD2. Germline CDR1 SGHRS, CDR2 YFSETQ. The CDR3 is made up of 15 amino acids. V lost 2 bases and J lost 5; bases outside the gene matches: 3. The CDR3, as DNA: TGCGCCAGCAGCTTTAGCGGGAGGGGAAACAATGAGCAGTTCTTC. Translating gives CASSFSGRGNNEQFF.

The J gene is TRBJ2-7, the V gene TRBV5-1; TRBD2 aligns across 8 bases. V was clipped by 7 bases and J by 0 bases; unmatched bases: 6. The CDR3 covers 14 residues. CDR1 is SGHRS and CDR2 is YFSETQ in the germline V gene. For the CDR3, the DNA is TGCGCCAGCCACAGCGGGAGTAGCTCCTACGAGCAGTACTTC. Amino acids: CASHSGSSSYEQYF.

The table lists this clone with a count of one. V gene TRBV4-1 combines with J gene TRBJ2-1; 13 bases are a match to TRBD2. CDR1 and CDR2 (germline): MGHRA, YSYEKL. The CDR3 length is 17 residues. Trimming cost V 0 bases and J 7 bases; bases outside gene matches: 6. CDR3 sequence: CASSQESLAGGNNEQFF. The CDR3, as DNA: TGCGCCAGCAGCCAAGAGTCACTAGCGGGAGGGAATAATGAGCAGTTCTTC.

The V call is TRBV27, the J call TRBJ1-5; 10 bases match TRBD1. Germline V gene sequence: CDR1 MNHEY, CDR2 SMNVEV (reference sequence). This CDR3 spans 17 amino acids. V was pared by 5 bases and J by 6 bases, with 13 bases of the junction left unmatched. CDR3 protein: CASSGQKPGQGIQPQHF. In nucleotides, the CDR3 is TGTGCCAGCAGTGGACAAAAACCGGGACAGGGGATTCAGCCCCAGCATTTT.

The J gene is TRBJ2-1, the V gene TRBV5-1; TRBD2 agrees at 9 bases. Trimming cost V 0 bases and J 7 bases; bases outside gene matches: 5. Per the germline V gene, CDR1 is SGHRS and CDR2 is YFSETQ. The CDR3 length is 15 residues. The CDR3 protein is CASSLGAGGMNEQFF. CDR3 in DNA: TGCGCCAGCAGCTTGGGGGCGGGGGGGATGAATGAGCAGTTCTTC. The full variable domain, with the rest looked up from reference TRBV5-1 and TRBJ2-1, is KAGVTQTPRYLIKTRGQQVTLSCSPISGHRSVSWYQQTPGQGLQFLFEYFSETQRNKGNFPGRFSGRQFSNSRSEMNVSTLELGDSALYLCASSLGAGGMNEQFFGPGTRLTVL.

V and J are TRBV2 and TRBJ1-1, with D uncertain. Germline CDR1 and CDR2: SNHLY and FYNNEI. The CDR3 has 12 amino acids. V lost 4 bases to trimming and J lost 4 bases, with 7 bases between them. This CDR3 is CASSVYLTEAFF. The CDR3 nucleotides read TGTGCCAGCAGTGTTTATCTCACTGAAGCTTTCTTT.

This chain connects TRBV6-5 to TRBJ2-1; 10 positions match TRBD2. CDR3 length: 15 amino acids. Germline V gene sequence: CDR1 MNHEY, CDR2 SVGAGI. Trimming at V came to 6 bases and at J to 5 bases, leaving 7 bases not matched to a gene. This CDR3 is CASSYSGRFDNEQFF. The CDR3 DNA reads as TGTGCCAGCAGCTATAGCGGGAGGTTTGACAATGAGCAGTTCTTC.